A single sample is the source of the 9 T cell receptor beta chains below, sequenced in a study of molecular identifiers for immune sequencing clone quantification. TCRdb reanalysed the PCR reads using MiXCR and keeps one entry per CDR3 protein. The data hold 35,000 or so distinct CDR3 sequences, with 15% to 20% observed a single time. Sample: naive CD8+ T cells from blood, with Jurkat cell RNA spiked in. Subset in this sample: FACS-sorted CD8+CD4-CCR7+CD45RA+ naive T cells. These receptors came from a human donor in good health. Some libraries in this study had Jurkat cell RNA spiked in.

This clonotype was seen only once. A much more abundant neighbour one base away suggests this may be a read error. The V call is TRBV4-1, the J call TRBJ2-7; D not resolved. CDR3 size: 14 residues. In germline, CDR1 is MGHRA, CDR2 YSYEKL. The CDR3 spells CASSTIGPGYKQYF. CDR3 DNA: TGCGCCAGCAGCACAATCGGGCCAGGCTACAAGCAGTACTTC.

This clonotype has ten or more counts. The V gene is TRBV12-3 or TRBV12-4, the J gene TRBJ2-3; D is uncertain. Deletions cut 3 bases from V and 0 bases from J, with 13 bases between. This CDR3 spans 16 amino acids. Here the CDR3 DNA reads TGTGCCAGCAGTTTCTGGCCGCCCCCTAGCACAGATACGCAGTATTTT. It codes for CASSFWPPPSTDTQYF.

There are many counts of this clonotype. CDR3 region: CASSWGDRVEETQYF. Here the CDR3 DNA reads TGTGCCAGCAGCTGGGGGGACAGGGTAGAGGAGACCCAGTACTTC. This chain joins TRBV5-4 and TRBJ2-5; 9 positions match TRBD1. J lost 5 bases, V lost 3 bases, and 8 bases had no gene match. The CDR3 extends over 15 amino acids. Germline lookup yields CDR1 SGHNT and CDR2 YYREEE (reference sequence).

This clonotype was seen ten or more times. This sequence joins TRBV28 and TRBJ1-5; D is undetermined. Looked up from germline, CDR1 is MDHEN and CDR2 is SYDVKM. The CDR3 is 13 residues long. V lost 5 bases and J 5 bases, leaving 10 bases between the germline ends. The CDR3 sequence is CASSPTAYQPQHF. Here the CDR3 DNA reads TGTGCCAGCAGTCCCACAGCGTATCAGCCCCAGCATTTT.

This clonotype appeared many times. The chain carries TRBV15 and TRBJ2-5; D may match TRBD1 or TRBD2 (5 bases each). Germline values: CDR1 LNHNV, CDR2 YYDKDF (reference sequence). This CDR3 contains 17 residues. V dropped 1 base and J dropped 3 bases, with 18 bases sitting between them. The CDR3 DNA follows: TGTGCCACCAGCAGAGTAGGAGATTGGGACCCCGAAGAGACCCAGTACTTC. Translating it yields CATSRVGDWDPEETQYF.

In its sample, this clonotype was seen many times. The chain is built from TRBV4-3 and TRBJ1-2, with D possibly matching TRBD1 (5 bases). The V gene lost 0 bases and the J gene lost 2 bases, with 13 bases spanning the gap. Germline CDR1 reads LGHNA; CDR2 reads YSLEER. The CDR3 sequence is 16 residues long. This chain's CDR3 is CASSQDWEGTNYGYTF. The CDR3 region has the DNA TGCGCCAGCAGCCAAGATTGGGAAGGGACGAACTATGGCTACACCTTC.

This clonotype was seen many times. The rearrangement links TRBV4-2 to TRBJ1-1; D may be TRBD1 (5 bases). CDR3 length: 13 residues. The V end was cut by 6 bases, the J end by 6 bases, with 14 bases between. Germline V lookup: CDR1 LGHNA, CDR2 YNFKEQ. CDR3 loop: CASRSGLFPEAFF. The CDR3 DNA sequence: TGTGCCAGCAGGTCAGGGCTTTTTCCTGAAGCTTTCTTT.

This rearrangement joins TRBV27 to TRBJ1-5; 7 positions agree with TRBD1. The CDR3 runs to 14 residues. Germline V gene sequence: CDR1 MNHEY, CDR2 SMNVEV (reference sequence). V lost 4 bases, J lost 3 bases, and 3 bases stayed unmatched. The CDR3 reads CASSSTGYNQPQHF. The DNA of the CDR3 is TGTGCCAGCAGTTCGACAGGGTACAATCAGCCCCAGCATTTT.

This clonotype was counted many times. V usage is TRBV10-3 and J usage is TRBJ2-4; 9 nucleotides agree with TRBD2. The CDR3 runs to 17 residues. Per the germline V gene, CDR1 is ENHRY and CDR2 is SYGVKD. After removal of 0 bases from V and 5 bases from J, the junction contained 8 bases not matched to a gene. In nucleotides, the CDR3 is TGTGCCATCAGTGAGTCGAGCGGGAGGATGGCTGAAAACATTCAGTACTTC. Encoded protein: CAISESSGRMAENIQYF.